The 27 T cell receptor beta chains given below trace back to one sample, sequenced in a study of cytomegalovirus exposure and HLA in healthy donors (dated by TCRdb to 2017 to 2019). The library was made by the immunoSEQ multiplex PCR assay. For the multiplex PCR, a mixture combining 60 forward primers for TCR Vbeta segments and 13 reverse primers for TCR Jbeta segments was used. TCRdb stores this immuneACCESS table with in-frame sequences only. Part of the clones is absent; in the studies checked, under half of the shortfall reflects unresolved V genes, and no reason is known for the rest. The sample table contains 75,000 to 100,000 clones; only one count was recorded for 70% to 80% of them. The ten top clones hold about 3.5% of the sample. Sequencing was carried out using PBMCs. The receptors here all came from a man between 35 and 55 years old in good health and CMV-seronegative.

The genes are TRBV5-1 and TRBJ1-2; 8 bases are a match to TRBD1. The V and J ends lost 0 bases and 7 bases, in that order; junction bases with no gene match: 5. CDR1 and CDR2 from the germline V gene are SGHRS and YFSETQ. This CDR3 region has 14 residues. The CDR3 nucleotides read TGCGCCAGCAGCTTGGTTCCAGGGACAGGTGGCTACACCTTC. Protein product: CASSLVPGTGGYTF.

The V call is TRBV11-2, the J call TRBJ1-4; D possibly corresponds to TRBD1 (5 bases). The CDR3 sequence is 16 residues long. Germline assignment: CDR1 SGHAT and CDR2 FQNNGV. With 3 bases removed from V and 6 bases from J, the gap between germline ends came to 17 bases. The CDR3 spells CASSFWAGTWDEKLFF. The DNA of the CDR3 is TGTGCCAGCAGCTTCTGGGCGGGGACGTGGGATGAAAAACTGTTTTTT.

The chain combines TRBV6-5 with TRBJ2-7, with 8 bases lining up with TRBD2. Trimming removed 7 bases from V and 5 bases from J; junction bases left unmatched: 10. This CDR3 is 14 amino acids long. Germline loops: CDR1 MNHEY, CDR2 SVGAGI. CDR3 DNA sequence: TGTGCCAGCACCCCAAGCGGGGGATTCCACGAGCAGTACTTC. Its translation: CASTPSGGFHEQYF.

This clone was observed once. The genes are TRBV7-8 and TRBJ2-7; 9 nucleotides match TRBD1. The J segment lost 7 bases and the V segment lost 5 bases, leaving 9 bases of the junction unmatched. The germline V gene encodes CDR1 SGHVS and CDR2 FQNEAQ. The CDR3 runs 14 residues. CDR3: CASSVMGQGSEQYF. Written as DNA, the CDR3 is TGTGCCAGCAGCGTAATGGGACAGGGTTCGGAGCAGTACTTC.

The rearrangement links TRBV5-6 to TRBJ1-6; no clear D gene. Looked up from germline, CDR1 is SGHDT and CDR2 is YYEEEE. The length of the CDR3 is 14 residues. V was clipped by 1 base and J by 10 bases, with 12 bases between them. The CDR3 sequence is CASSLRILGSPLHF. The CDR3 region has the DNA TGTGCCAGCAGCTTGCGGATTCTCGGGTCACCCCTCCACTTT. Using reference TRBV5-6 and TRBJ1-6 for the parts outside the CDR3, the full variable domain is DAGVTQSPTHLIKTRGQQVTLRCSPKSGHDTVSWYQQALGQGPQFIFQYYEEEERQRGNFPDRFSGHQFPNYSSELNVNALLLGDSALYLCASSLRILGSPLHFGNGTRLTVT.

The chain joins TRBV4-1 to TRBJ1-6; D ambiguous. The germline CDR1 and CDR2 sequences are MGHRA and YSYEKL. The CDR3 runs to 17 residues. Trimming took off 1 base at V and 2 bases at J, with 12 bases between the two ends. The CDR3 DNA reads as TGCGCCAGCAGCCAAGGGCCTCCCCGTACCTATAATTCACCCCTCCACTTT. Protein: CASSQGPPRTYNSPLHF.

The chain uses TRBV13 and TRBJ1-1, with D tentatively TRBD1 (6 bases). Germline V gene sequence: CDR1 PRHDT, CDR2 FYEKMQ (reference sequence). The CDR3 covers 15 residues. V gave up 1 base and J gave up 8 bases, with 17 bases separating them. Here the CDR3 reads CASSLESTLQGEAFF. DNA of the CDR3: TGTGCCAGCAGCTTAGAATCTACCCTTCAGGGGGAAGCTTTCTTT.

CDR3: CASSETRGYYEQYF. For the CDR3, the DNA is TGTGCCAGCAGCGAGACGAGGGGGTACTACGAGCAGTACTTC. The gene calls are TRBV5-6 and TRBJ2-7; maybe TRBD1 (6 bases). CDR1 SGHDT and CDR2 YYEEEE come from the germline V gene. The CDR3 length is 14 residues. Trimming removed 4 bases from V and 3 bases from J, with 14 bases in between.

This chain links TRBV29-1 with TRBJ1-2; 8 nucleotides line up with TRBD1. Germline V gene lookup returns CDR1 SQVTM and CDR2 ANQGSEA. CDR3 size: 15 residues. The ends lost 6 bases at V and 4 bases at J; junction bases unmatched: 13. The CDR3, as DNA: TGCAGCGTCGCCACCTCGAGCCAGGGGGCCTATGGCTACACCTTC. Residues: CSVATSSQGAYGYTF.

The chain recombines TRBV5-1 with TRBJ2-4, with 15 bases matching TRBD2. This CDR3 comprises 17 residues. The V gene end was trimmed by 3 bases and the J gene end by 4 bases; junction bases not matched to a gene: 5. Germline assignment: CDR1 SGHRS and CDR2 YFSETQ. CDR3 bases: TGCGCCAGCAGCTCGTGGACTAGCGGGAGGGCTAAAAACATTCAGTACTTC. Encoded protein: CASSSWTSGRAKNIQYF.

The chain has TRBV6-5 and TRBJ2-1; D unresolved. Germline CDR1 is MNHEY and CDR2 is SVGAGI. The length of the CDR3 is 14 residues. V lost 0 bases to trimming and J lost 5 bases, with 8 bases between them. The CDR3 DNA sequence: TGTGCCAGCAGTTACTCGTGGCTGAACAATGAGCAGTTCTTC. It translates to CASSYSWLNNEQFF.

The rearrangement links TRBV25-1 to TRBJ2-1, with 8 bases identical to TRBD1. This CDR3 spans 17 amino acids. Germline CDR1 reads MGHDK; CDR2 reads SYGVNS. The junction had 8 bases not matched to a gene; V was cut back by 4 bases and J by 0 bases. CDR3 DNA sequence: TGTGCCAGCAGTGTTGCAGGGGGCATGAGCTCCTACAATGAGCAGTTCTTC. Translated, it gives CASSVAGGMSSYNEQFF.

This chain uses TRBV7-9 with TRBJ2-7; TRBD1 is a possible D gene (5 bases). In germline, CDR1 is SEHNR, CDR2 FQNEAQ (reference sequence). The CDR3 is 14 amino acids. V lost 1 base and J lost 4, with 11 bases in between. The CDR3 loop is CASSLDRSKYEQYF. The DNA of the CDR3 is TGTGCCAGCAGCTTAGACAGGAGCAAATACGAGCAGTACTTC.

The gene calls are TRBV19 and TRBJ1-5; D unclear. Germline assignment: CDR1 LNHDA and CDR2 SQIVND (reference sequence). V gave up 10 bases and J gave up 0 bases, with 10 bases separating them. The CDR3 covers 13 residues. DNA for the CDR3: TGTGCCACCGCGGGAGATAGCAATCAGCCCCAGCATTTT. Amino acids: CATAGDSNQPQHF.

This clone was picked up a small number of times. This chain connects TRBV20-1 to TRBJ1-6; D is ambiguous. Germline V gives CDR1 DFQATT, CDR2 SNEGSKA (reference sequence). V was clipped by 3 bases and J by 7 bases, with 4 bases between them. The CDR3 is 11 amino acids. The CDR3 loop reads CSARANSPLHF. In nucleotides, the CDR3 is TGCAGTGCTAGGGCAAATTCACCCCTCCACTTT.

The V call is TRBV7-2, the J call TRBJ2-6; 7 nucleotides match TRBD1. V lost 0 bases to trimming and J lost 4 bases; unmatched junction nucleotides: 6. The CDR3 consists of 17 residues. Germline assignment: CDR1 SGHTA and CDR2 FQGNSA. CDR3 loop: CASSLAVGGVGANVLTF. The CDR3 DNA reads TGTGCCAGCAGCTTAGCGGTAGGGGGCGTCGGGGCCAACGTCCTGACTTTC.

This chain connects TRBV11-3 to TRBJ1-5, with D possibly matching TRBD1 (6 bases). Germline CDR1 and CDR2: SGHNT and YENEEA. CDR3 length: 14 amino acids. Trimming took off 3 bases at V and 10 bases at J, with 16 bases between the two ends. The CDR3 loop reads CASSFHQKGVPQHF. DNA of the CDR3: TGTGCCAGCAGCTTCCACCAAAAGGGGGTTCCCCAGCATTTT. Looking up the rest from reference TRBV11-3 and TRBJ1-5 gives the full variable domain: EAGVVQSPRYKIIEKKQPVAFWCNPISGHNTLYWYLQNLGQGPELLIRYENEEAVDDSQLPKDRFSAERLKGVDSTLKIQPAELGDSAVYLCASSFHQKGVPQHFGDGTRLSIL.

This rearrangement joins TRBV9 to TRBJ2-3; possibly TRBD2 for D (7 bases). The V end lost 1 base, the J end lost 6 bases, and 15 bases lay between the germline ends. Germline CDR1 is SGDLS and CDR2 is YYNGEE. The CDR3 contains 15 residues. The CDR3 DNA is TGTGCCAGCAGCGTAAGGGGGGGGCCCGTGGATACGCAGTATTTT. Translation gives CASSVRGGPVDTQYF.

The V gene is TRBV18, the J gene TRBJ2-7; the match to TRBD2 covers 14 bases. V was clipped by 2 bases and J by 4 bases; unmatched bases: 1. The germline V gene encodes CDR1 KGHSH and CDR2 LQKENI. There are 15 residues in the CDR3. DNA for the CDR3: TGTGCCAGCTCACCAGGGACTAGCGGGAGTTACGAGCAGTACTTC. The encoded protein is CASSPGTSGSYEQYF.

V gene TRBV10-3 combines with J gene TRBJ2-3; TRBD1 matches 8 bases. V shed 0 bases, J shed 2 bases, and the junction held 1 base outside the gene matches. Germline V gene lookup returns CDR1 ENHRY and CDR2 SYGVKD. The CDR3 is made up of 15 amino acids. DNA of the CDR3: TGTGCCATCAGTGAGTCGGACAGGGCCACAGATACGCAGTATTTT. Its protein is CAISESDRATDTQYF.

The CDR3 region is CASSLNRGEQYF. In DNA, the CDR3 is TGTGCCAGCAGCTTGAACAGGGGCGAGCAGTACTTC. The chain employs TRBV7-8 and TRBJ2-7; 7 bases are a match to TRBD1. The CDR3 consists of 12 residues. CDR1 and CDR2 from the germline V gene are SGHVS and FQNEAQ. With V trimmed by 3 bases and J by 6 bases, 2 bases remained unmatched.

V usage is TRBV5-1 and J usage is TRBJ2-7; 11 bases match TRBD2. The V segment lost 4 bases and the J segment 12 bases; nucleotides outside the gene matches: 15. CDR1 and CDR2 (germline): SGHRS, YFSETQ. The CDR3 contains 15 residues. The CDR3 here is CASSTAGTSGTSPYF. Here the CDR3 DNA reads TGCGCCAGCAGCACAGCCGGGACTAGCGGTACGAGTCCGTACTTC.

This clone was counted between two and nine times. This chain uses TRBV7-9 with TRBJ2-7; D not certain. Trimming shortened V by 1 base and J by 3 bases, and 16 bases separated the two germline ends. In germline, CDR1 is SEHNR, CDR2 FQNEAQ (reference sequence). The CDR3 consists of 16 residues. CDR3 nucleotides: TGTGCCAGCAGCTTAGATCCTGGTGACCGACTCTACGAGCAGTACTTC. The encoded protein is CASSLDPGDRLYEQYF.

The chain links TRBV6-1 to TRBJ1-6; weak D call: TRBD1 (5 bases). The CDR3 sequence is 15 residues long. Deletions cut 5 bases from V and 2 bases from J, with 10 bases between. Germline CDR1 reads MNHNS; CDR2 reads SASEGT. The CDR3 loop reads CASSPGTTYNSPLHF. For the CDR3, the DNA is TGTGCCAGCAGTCCTGGGACTACCTATAATTCACCCCTCCACTTT.

This chain links TRBV19 with TRBJ1-3, with D perhaps TRBD1 (5 bases). CDR1 is LNHDA, CDR2 SQIVND, per germline (reference sequence). The CDR3 is made up of 16 amino acids. With 5 bases removed from V and 0 bases from J, the gap between germline ends came to 14 bases. The CDR3 DNA is TGTGCCAGTAGTGGGCCGGGACTCAGCTCTGGAAACACCATATATTTT. This gives the protein CASSGPGLSSGNTIYF.

This clone was seen a handful of times. The chain has TRBV30 and TRBJ2-3, with a possible D match to TRBD2 (7 bases). This CDR3 is 15 amino acids long. The germline CDR1 and CDR2 sequences are GTSNPN and SVGIG (reference sequence). V was pared by 0 bases and J by 4 bases, with 14 bases between. The CDR3 loop is CAWSVQRGGPDTQYF. CDR3 sequence (DNA): TGTGCCTGGAGTGTACAGAGGGGGGGCCCAGATACGCAGTATTTT. The full variable domain, in which reference TRBV30 and TRBJ2-3 provide the parts outside the CDR3, is SQTIHQWPATLVQPVGSPLSLECTVEGTSNPNLYWYRQAAGRGLQLLFYSVGIGQISSEVPQNLSASRPQDRQFILSSKKLLLSDSGFYLCAWSVQRGGPDTQYFGPGTRLTVL.

The chain couples TRBV7-2 to TRBJ2-1; D is undetermined. Trimming pared 1 base from V and 5 bases from J, leaving 9 bases between. This CDR3 comprises 14 residues. Germline V gives CDR1 SGHTA, CDR2 FQGNSA. The CDR3 reads CASSLGASNNEQFF. CDR3 in DNA: TGTGCCAGCAGCTTAGGGGCATCAAACAATGAGCAGTTCTTC.